This TCR beta chain was identified during a study of vaccination and CD4 T cells after COVID-19. The treatment denotes: approximately nine-day PBMC culture with coronavirus spike peptide pools or control peptides (ViraFEST assay). Cultured CD4+ T cells had their DNA profiled by the Oncomine TCR Beta short-read assay. TCRdb reprocessed the PCR reads with MiXCR, giving one entry per CDR3 protein. The table includes roughly 15,000 distinct CDR3 sequences, about 40% detected once. From germline, CDR1 is LNHNV and CDR2 YYDKDF (reference sequence). The CDR3 is 13 amino acids. The V and J ends lost 5 bases and 0 bases respectively, with 7 bases between them. As for this clonotype: The antigen is undetermined.

The sequence came from a human donor who had recovered from COVID-19. The sample was CD4+ T cells from blood, cultured in vitro. This chain connects TRBV15 to TRBJ1-2; D is uncertain. The CDR3 sequence: CATSSDPNYGYTF. In DNA form, the CDR3 reads TGTGCCACCAGCTCGGATCCTAACTATGGCTACACCTTC.